A single sample is the source of the 7 T cell receptor beta chains below, sequenced in a study of OX40 agonist ivuxolimab in advanced cancers. TCRdb keeps only in-frame clones here, not all; method: immunoSEQ multiplex PCR. This sample has under 40,000 clones, with 80% to 85% found just once. Here the sequenced sample was CD4+ or CD8+ T cells sorted from blood, taken in a trial of the OX40 agonist ivuxolimab. Receptors were obtained from an adult with an advanced solid tumor such as melanoma, head and neck, liver or kidney cancer.

The J gene is TRBJ1-4, the V gene TRBV4-1; 7 nucleotides match TRBD1. The V gene's germline CDR1 is MGHRA and CDR2 YSYEKL. V was pared by 0 bases and J by 1 base, with 14 bases of the junction left unmatched. The CDR3 runs to 20 residues. The CDR3 protein is CASSQDRSRPGGVTNEKLFF. In nucleotides, the CDR3 is TGCGCCAGCAGCCAAGATCGAAGTAGGCCAGGGGGGGTAACTAATGAAAAACTGTTTTTT.

The chain carries TRBV4-2 and TRBJ1-2, with D possibly matching TRBD1 (5 bases). Trimming stripped 2 bases from V and 7 bases from J, with 11 bases between. CDR3 length: 13 residues. In germline, CDR1 is LGHNA, CDR2 YNFKEQ. CDR3 region: CASSQQGWAGYTF. In DNA, the CDR3 is TGTGCCAGCAGCCAACAGGGTTGGGCTGGCTACACCTTC.

The chain recombines TRBV14 with TRBJ2-3, with TRBD2 identical over 7 bases. With 1 base clipped from V and 6 bases from J, the junction kept 7 bases outside the gene matches. Germline CDR1 is SGHDN and CDR2 is FVKESK. This CDR3 contains 15 residues. CDR3 loop: CASSQALSRGDTQYF. The CDR3 DNA reads TGTGCCAGCAGCCAAGCTCTCTCGCGGGGGGATACGCAGTATTTT.

This chain links TRBV5-1 with TRBJ2-1; D uncertain. Per the germline V gene, CDR1 is SGHRS and CDR2 is YFSETQ. Trimming took off 0 bases at V and 0 bases at J, with 13 bases between the two ends. The CDR3 loop spans 17 amino acids. The CDR3 is CASSLDLGFSSYNEQFF. The CDR3 DNA sequence: TGCGCCAGCAGCTTGGATTTAGGTTTCAGCTCCTACAATGAGCAGTTCTTC.

This chain uses TRBV5-1 with TRBJ2-2, with a tentative D call TRBD2 (6 bases). This CDR3 is built from 15 residues. Germline-derived CDR1 and CDR2 are SGHRS and YFSETQ. V dropped 4 bases and J dropped 5 bases, with 15 bases sitting between them. In DNA, the CDR3 is TGCGCCAGCAGCGGCAGCCTGACTAGTACCGGGGAGCTGTTTTTT. Its protein is CASSGSLTSTGELFF. Full variable domain (missing parts from reference TRBV5-1 and TRBJ2-2): KAGVTQTPRYLIKTRGQQVTLSCSPISGHRSVSWYQQTPGQGLQFLFEYFSETQRNKGNFPGRFSGRQFSNSRSEMNVSTLELGDSALYLCASSGSLTSTGELFFGEGSRLTVL.

The V gene is TRBV19, the J gene TRBJ1-4; TRBD1 matches at 7 bases. The CDR3 has 13 amino acids. V lost 4 bases to trimming and J lost 8 bases; unmatched junction nucleotides: 4. Germline CDR1 LNHDA, CDR2 SQIVND (reference sequence). The CDR3 spells CASSRQGREKLFF. The CDR3 bases are TGTGCCAGTAGTAGACAGGGACGGGAAAAACTGTTTTTT.

V and J are TRBV7-3 and TRBJ2-7; TRBD1 matches 9 bases. Germline V gene lookup returns CDR1 SGHTA and CDR2 FQGTGA. The CDR3 has 13 amino acids. Trimming removed 4 bases from V and 5 bases from J; junction bases left unmatched: 3. As DNA, the CDR3 is TGTGCCAGCAGCTCCGGGACAGGGAACGAGCAGTACTTC. It yields the protein CASSSGTGNEQYF.